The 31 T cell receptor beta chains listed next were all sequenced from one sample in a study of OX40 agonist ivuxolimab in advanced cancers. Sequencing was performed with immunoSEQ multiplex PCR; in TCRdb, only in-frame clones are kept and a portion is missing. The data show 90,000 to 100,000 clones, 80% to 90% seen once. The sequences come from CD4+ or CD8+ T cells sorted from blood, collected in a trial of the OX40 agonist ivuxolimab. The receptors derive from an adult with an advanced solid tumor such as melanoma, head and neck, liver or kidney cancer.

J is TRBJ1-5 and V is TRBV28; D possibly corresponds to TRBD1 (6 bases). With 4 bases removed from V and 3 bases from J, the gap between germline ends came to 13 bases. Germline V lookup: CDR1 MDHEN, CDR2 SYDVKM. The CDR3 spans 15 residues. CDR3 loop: CASSSPQGINQPQHF. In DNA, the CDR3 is TGTGCCAGCAGTTCACCACAGGGCATCAATCAGCCCCAGCATTTT.

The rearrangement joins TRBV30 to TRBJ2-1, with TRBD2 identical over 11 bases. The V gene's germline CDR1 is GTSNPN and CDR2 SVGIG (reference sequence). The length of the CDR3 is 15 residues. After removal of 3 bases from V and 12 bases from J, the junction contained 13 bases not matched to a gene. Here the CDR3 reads CAWSPGTSGPFAQFF. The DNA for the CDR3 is TGTGCCTGGAGCCCCGGGACTAGCGGACCCTTTGCGCAGTTCTTC.

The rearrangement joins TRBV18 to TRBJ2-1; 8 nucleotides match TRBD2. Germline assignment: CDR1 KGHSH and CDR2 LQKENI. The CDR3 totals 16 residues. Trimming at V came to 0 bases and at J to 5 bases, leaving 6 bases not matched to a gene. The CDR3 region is CASSPPSSGWHNEQFF. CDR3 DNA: TGTGCCAGCTCACCACCTTCTAGCGGGTGGCACAATGAGCAGTTCTTC.

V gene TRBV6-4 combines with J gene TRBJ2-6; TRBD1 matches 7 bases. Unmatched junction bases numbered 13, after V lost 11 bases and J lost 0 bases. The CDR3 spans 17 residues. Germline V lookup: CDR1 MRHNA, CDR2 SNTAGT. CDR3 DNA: TGTGCCCACAGGGGACCGGCGACATCCTCTGGGGCCAACGTCCTGACTTTC. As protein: CAHRGPATSSGANVLTF.

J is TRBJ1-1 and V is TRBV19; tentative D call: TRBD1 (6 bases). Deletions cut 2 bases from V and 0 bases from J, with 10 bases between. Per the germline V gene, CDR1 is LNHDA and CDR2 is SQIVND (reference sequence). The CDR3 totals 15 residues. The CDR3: CASSIMRGLNTEAFF. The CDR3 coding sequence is TGTGCCAGTAGTATAATGCGGGGGCTGAACACTGAAGCTTTCTTT.

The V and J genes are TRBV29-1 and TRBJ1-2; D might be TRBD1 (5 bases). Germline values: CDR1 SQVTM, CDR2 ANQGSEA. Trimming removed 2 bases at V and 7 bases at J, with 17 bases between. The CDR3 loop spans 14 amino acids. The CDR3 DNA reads TGCAGCGTTGAAAGGTGGCAGGGCCAGAGTGGCTACACCTTC. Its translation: CSVERWQGQSGYTF. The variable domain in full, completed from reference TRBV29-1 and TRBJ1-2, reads SAVISQKPSRDICQRGTSLTIQCQVDSQVTMMFWYRQQPGQSLTLIATANQGSEATYESGFVIDKFPISRPNLTFSTLTVSNMSPEDSSIYLCSVERWQGQSGYTFGSGTRLTVV.

CDR3 region: CASKGLADLYNEQFF. The CDR3 coding sequence is TGTGCCAGCAAGGGACTAGCGGACCTTTACAATGAGCAGTTCTTC. The chain links TRBV19 to TRBJ2-1, with 11 positions matching TRBD2. Germline V lookup: CDR1 LNHDA, CDR2 SQIVND (reference sequence). Trimming took 9 bases from V and 4 from J; bases not matched to a gene: 8. CDR3 length: 15 amino acids.

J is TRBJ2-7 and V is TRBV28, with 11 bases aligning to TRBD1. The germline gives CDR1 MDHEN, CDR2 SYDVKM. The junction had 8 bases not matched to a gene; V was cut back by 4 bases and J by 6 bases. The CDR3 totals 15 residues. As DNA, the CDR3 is TGTGCCAGCAGTTCAACGGACAGGGGGCGGCTCGAGCAGTACTTC. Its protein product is CASSSTDRGRLEQYF.

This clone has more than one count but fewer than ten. DNA for the CDR3: TGCGCCAGCAGTGGAAGGGGCGGGAGGGTGGATACGCAGTATTTT. It yields the protein CASSGRGGRVDTQYF. The chain has TRBV10-1 and TRBJ2-3; 9 bases line up with TRBD2. This CDR3 is 15 amino acids long. Looked up from germline, CDR1 is WNHNN and CDR2 is SYGVQD (reference sequence). The trim removed 4 bases at V and 6 bases at J, leaving 8 bases unmatched.

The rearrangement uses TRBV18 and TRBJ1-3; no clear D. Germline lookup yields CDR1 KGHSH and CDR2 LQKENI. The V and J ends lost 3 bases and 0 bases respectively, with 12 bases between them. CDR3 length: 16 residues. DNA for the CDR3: TGTGCCAGCTCACCTCTAGGTCAGAGCTCTGGAAACACCATATATTTT. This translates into CASSPLGQSSGNTIYF.

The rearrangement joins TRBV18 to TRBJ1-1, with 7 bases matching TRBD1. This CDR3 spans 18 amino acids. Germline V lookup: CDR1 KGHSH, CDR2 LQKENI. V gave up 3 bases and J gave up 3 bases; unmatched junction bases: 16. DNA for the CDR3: TGTGCCAGCTCACCCTCGACAGGGACGGCCGGGCTTGACACTGAAGCTTTCTTT. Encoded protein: CASSPSTGTAGLDTEAFF.

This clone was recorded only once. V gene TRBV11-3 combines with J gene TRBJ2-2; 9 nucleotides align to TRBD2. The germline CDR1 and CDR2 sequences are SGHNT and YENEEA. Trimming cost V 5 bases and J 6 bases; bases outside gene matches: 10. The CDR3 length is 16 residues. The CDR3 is CASSLGLAKGPGELFF. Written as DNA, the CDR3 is TGTGCCAGCAGCCTCGGACTAGCGAAAGGTCCCGGGGAGCTGTTTTTT.

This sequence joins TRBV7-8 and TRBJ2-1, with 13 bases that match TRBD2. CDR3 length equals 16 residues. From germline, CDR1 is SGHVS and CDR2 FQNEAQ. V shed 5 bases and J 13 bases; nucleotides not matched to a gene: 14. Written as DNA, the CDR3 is TGTGCCAGCAGCCCGGGGACTAGCGGGATCGGCATAGCACAGTTCTTC. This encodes CASSPGTSGIGIAQFF.

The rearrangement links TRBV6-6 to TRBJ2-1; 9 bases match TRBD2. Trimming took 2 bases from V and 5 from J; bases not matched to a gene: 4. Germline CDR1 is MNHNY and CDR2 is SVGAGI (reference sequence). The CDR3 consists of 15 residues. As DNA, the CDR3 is TGTGCCAGCAGTTACGTTTCTAGCGGGAACAATGAGCAGTTCTTC. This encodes CASSYVSSGNNEQFF.

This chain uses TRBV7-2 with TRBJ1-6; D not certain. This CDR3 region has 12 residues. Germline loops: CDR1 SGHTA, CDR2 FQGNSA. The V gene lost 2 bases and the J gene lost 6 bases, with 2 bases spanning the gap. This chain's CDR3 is CASSLPNSPLHF. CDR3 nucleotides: TGTGCCAGCAGCTTACCTAATTCACCCCTCCACTTT.

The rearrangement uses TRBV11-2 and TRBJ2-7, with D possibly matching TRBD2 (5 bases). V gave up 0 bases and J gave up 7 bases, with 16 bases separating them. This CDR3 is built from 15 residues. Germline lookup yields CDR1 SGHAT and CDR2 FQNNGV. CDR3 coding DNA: TGTGCCAGCAGCTTAGACGGTTGGGGTCCGGGGGAGCAGTACTTC. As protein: CASSLDGWGPGEQYF.

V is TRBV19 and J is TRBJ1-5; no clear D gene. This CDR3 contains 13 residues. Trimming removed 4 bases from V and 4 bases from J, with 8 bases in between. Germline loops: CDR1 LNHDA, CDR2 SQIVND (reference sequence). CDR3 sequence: CASSTQRNQPQHF. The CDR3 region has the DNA TGTGCCAGTAGTACTCAGAGAAATCAGCCCCAGCATTTT. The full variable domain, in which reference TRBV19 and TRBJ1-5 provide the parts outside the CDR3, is DGGITQSPKYLFRKEGQNVTLSCEQNLNHDAMYWYRQDPGQGLRLIYYSQIVNDFQKGDIAEGYSVSREKKESFPLTVTSAQKNPTAFYLCASSTQRNQPQHFGDGTRLSIL.

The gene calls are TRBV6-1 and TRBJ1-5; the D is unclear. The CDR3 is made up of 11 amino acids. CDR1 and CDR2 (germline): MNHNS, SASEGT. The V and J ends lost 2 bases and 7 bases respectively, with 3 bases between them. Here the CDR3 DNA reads TGTGCCAGCAGTGAACCCCAGCCCCAGCATTTT. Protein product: CASSEPQPQHF.

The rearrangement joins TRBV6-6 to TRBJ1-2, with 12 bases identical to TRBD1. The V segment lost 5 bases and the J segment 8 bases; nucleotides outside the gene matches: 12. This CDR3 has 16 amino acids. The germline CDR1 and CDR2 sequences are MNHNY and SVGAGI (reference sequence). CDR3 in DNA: TGTGCCAGCAGTCCCGGGACAGGGGGCGCCTTCGACGGCTACACCTTC. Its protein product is CASSPGTGGAFDGYTF.

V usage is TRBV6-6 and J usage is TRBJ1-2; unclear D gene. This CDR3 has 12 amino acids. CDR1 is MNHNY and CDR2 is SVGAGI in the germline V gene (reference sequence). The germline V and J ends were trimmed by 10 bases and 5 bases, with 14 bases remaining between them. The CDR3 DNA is TGTGCCACTTCGGGAGGACCTTATGGCTACACCTTC. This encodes CATSGGPYGYTF.

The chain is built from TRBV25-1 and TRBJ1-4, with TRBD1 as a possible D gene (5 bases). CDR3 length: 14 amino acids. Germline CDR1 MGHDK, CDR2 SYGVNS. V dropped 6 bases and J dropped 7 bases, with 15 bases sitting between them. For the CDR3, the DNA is TGTGCCAGCAGGCCCGCGGGGGGGAGTGAAAAACTGTTTTTT. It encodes CASRPAGGSEKLFF.

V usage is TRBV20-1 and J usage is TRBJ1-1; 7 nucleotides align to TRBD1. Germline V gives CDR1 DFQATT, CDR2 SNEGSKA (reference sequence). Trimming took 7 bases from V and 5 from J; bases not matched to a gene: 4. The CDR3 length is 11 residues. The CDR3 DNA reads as TGCAGTGGACAGGGCCGGACTGAAGCTTTCTTT. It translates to CSGQGRTEAFF.

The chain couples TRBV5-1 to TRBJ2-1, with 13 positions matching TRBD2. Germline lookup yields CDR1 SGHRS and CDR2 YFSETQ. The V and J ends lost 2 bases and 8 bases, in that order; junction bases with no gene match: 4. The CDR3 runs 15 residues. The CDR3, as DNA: TGCGCCAGCAGCTTAGGACTAGCGGGAGTCCATGAGCAGTTCTTC. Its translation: CASSLGLAGVHEQFF.

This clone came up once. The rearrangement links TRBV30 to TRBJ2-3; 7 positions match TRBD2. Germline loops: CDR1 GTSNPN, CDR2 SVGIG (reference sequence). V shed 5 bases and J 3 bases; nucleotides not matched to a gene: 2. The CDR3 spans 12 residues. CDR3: CAWEAGTDTQYF. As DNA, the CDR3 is TGTGCCTGGGAAGCGGGAACAGATACGCAGTATTTT.

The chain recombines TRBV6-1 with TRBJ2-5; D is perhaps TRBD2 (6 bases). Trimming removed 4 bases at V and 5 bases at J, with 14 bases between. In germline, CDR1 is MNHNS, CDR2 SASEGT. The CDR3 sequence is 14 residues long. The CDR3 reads CASSGNSGSETQYF. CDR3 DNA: TGTGCCAGCAGTGGGAATAGCGGTTCGGAGACCCAGTACTTC.

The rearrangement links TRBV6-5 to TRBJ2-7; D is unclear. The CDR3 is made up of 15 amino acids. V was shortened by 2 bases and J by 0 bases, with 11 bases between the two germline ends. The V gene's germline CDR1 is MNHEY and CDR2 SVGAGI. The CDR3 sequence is CASSYGESISYEQYF. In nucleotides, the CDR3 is TGTGCCAGCAGTTACGGAGAATCGATCTCCTACGAGCAGTACTTC.

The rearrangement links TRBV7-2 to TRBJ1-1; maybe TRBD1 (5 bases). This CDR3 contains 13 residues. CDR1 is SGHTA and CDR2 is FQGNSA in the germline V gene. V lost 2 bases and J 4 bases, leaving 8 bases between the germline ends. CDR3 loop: CASSLYGGTEAFF. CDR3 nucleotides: TGTGCCAGCAGCTTATACGGGGGCACTGAAGCTTTCTTT. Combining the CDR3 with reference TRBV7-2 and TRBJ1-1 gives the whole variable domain GAGVSQSPSNKVTEKGKDVELRCDPISGHTALYWYRQSLGQGLEFLIYFQGNSAPDKSGLPSDRFSAERTGGSVSTLTIQRTQQEDSAVYLCASSLYGGTEAFFGQGTRLTVV.

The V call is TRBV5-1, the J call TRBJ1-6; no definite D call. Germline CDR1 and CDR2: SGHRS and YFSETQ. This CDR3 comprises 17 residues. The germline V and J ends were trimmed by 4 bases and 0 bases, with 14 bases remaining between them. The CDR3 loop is CASSHTQLDSYNSPLHF. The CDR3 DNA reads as TGCGCCAGCAGCCACACACAGTTAGACTCCTATAATTCACCCCTCCACTTT.

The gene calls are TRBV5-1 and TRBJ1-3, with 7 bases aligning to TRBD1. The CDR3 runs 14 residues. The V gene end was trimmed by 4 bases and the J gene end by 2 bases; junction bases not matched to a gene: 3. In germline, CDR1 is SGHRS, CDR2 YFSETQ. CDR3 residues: CASSQGTAGNTIYF. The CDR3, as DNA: TGCGCCAGCAGCCAAGGGACAGCTGGAAACACCATATATTTT.

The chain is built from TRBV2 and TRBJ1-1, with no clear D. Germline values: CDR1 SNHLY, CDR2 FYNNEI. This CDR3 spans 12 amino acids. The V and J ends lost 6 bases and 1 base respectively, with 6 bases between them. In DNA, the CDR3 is TGTGCCAGCAGCATCAGGAACACTGAAGCTTTCTTT. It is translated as CASSIRNTEAFF.

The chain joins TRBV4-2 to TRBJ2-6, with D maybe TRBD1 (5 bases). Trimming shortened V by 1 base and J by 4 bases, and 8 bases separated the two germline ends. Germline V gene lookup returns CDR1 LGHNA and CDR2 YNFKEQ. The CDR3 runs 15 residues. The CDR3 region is CASSQVGVGANVLTF. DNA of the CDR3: TGTGCCAGCAGCCAAGTAGGGGTGGGGGCCAACGTCCTGACTTTC.